This TCR beta chain was sequenced for a study of blood T cell repertoires in COVID-19. In the study overall: Researchers got acute and convalescent COVID-19 samples from the United States, Italy and Spain. T cells, B-cell-depleted T cells, or PBMCs provided the cDNA or gDNA that served as material.

The repertoire was sequenced with immunoSEQ multiplex PCR; TCRdb's copy has only in-frame clones and lacks some. The sample has 160,000 or so clones, around 90% seen once; the top ten hold approximately 3%. The CDR3 extends over 16 amino acids. J lost 2 bases, V lost 3 bases, and 5 bases had no gene match. CDR1 and CDR2 (germline): SEHNR, FQNEAQ (reference sequence). The rearrangement uses TRBV7-9 and TRBJ1-3, with 9 bases fitting TRBD1. Source material: peripheral blood. This TCR derives from a man in his sixties with acute or convalescent COVID-19. The CDR3 loop reads CASSFKQGATGNTIYF. For the CDR3, the DNA is TGTGCCAGCAGCTTTAAACAGGGGGCAACTGGAAACACCATATATTTT. Variable domain in full (rest from reference TRBV7-9 and TRBJ1-3): DTGVSQNPRHKITKRGQNVTFRCDPISEHNRLYWYRQTLGQGPEFLTYFQNEAQLEKSRLLSDRFSAERPKGSFSTLEIQRTEQGDSAMYLCASSFKQGATGNTIYFGEGSWLTVV.